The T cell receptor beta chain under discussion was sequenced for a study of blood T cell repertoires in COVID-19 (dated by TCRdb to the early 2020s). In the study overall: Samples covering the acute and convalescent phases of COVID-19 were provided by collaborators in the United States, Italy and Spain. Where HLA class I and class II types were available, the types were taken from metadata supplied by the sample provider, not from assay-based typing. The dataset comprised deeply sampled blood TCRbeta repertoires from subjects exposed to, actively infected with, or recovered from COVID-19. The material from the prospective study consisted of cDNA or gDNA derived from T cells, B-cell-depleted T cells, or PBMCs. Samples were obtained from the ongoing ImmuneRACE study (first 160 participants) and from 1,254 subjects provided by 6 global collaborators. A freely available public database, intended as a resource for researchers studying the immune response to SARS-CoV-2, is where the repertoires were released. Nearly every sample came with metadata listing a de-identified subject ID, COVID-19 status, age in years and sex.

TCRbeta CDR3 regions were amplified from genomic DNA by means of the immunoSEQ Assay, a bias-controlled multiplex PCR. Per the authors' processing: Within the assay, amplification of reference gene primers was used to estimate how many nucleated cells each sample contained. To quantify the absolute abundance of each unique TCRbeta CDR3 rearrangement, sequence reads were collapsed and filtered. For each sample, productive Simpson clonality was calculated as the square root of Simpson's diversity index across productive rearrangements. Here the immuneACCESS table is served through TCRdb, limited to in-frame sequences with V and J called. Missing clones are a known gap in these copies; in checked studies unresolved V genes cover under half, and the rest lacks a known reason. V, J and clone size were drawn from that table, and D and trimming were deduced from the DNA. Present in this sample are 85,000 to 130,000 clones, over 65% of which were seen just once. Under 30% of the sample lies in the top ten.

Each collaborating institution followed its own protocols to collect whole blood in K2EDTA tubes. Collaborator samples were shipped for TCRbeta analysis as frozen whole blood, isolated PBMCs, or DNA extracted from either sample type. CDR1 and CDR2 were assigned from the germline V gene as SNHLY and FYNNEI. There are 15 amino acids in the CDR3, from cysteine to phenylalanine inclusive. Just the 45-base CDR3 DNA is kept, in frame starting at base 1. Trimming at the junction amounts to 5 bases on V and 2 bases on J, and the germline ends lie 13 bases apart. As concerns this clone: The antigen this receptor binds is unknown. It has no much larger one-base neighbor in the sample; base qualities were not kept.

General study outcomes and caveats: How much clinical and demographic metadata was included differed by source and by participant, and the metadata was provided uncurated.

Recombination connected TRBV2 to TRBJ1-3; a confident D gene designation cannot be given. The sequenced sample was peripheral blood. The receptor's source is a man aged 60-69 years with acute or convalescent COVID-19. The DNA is TGTGCCAGCAGTCCCTTTTCCGGGACTGGAAACACCATATATTTT. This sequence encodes CASSPFSGTGNTIYF.